This passage covers 24 T cell receptor beta chains from one sample sequenced in a study of blood T cell repertoires in COVID-19. The assay was immunoSEQ multiplex PCR, and TCRdb's table has in-frame clones only and misses some. Here the sample spans about 190,000 clones, more than 85% being singletons. The sequenced material came from PBMCs or T cells enriched from blood (not recorded which). The receptors derive from a woman between 40 and 50 years old in a cohort exposed to, infected with or recovered from COVID-19 (not recorded which).

The chain uses TRBV5-1 and TRBJ1-1; D is possibly TRBD1 (5 bases). The V end was cut by 1 base, the J end by 8 bases, with 12 bases between. CDR1 and CDR2 from the germline V gene are SGHRS and YFSETQ. The length of the CDR3 is 13 residues. This chain's CDR3 is CASSLRTGVEAFF. As DNA, the CDR3 is TGCGCCAGCAGCTTGAGGACGGGGGTGGAAGCTTTCTTT.

The V gene is TRBV14, the J gene TRBJ1-2; D is possibly TRBD1 (6 bases). V was shortened by 4 bases and J by 8 bases, with 26 bases between the two germline ends. This CDR3 region has 17 residues. Germline values: CDR1 SGHDN, CDR2 FVKESK. CDR3: CASSPSPGAGTLGGYTF. As DNA, the CDR3 is TGTGCCAGCAGCCCCTCTCCGGGTGCCGGGACACTCGGGGGCTACACCTTC.

This chain uses TRBV28 with TRBJ1-1; the D is unclear. Germline CDR1 MDHEN, CDR2 SYDVKM. The CDR3 spans 14 residues. V was cut by 4 bases and J by 0 bases, with 9 bases left in between. CDR3 region: CASSWRIMNTEAFF. In nucleotides, the CDR3 is TGTGCCAGCAGTTGGAGGATTATGAACACTGAAGCTTTCTTT.

The chain joins TRBV4-1 to TRBJ1-4; TRBD1 matches at 8 bases. The CDR3 consists of 17 residues. With 2 bases clipped from V and 6 bases from J, the junction kept 11 bases outside the gene matches. The germline V gene has CDR1 MGHRA and CDR2 YSYEKL. The CDR3 here is CASSQIAWTGRDEKLFF. Here the CDR3 DNA reads TGCGCCAGCAGCCAAATAGCTTGGACAGGGCGTGATGAAAAACTGTTTTTT.

The V gene is TRBV5-1, the J gene TRBJ2-1; tentatively, D is TRBD1 (6 bases). Trimming removed 4 bases at V and 1 base at J, with 12 bases between. The CDR3 sequence is 15 residues long. In germline, CDR1 is SGHRS, CDR2 YFSETQ. CDR3 nucleotides: TGCGCCAGCAGCCCGGGACAAACTTCCTACAATGAGCAGTTCTTC. This encodes CASSPGQTSYNEQFF.

V gene TRBV18 combines with J gene TRBJ1-1; D is unresolved. CDR1 KGHSH and CDR2 LQKENI come from the germline V gene. The CDR3 extends over 12 amino acids. V was cut by 3 bases and J by 7 bases, with 9 bases left in between. The CDR3 sequence is CASSPVEGEAFF. The CDR3 nucleotides read TGTGCCAGCTCACCCGTCGAGGGTGAAGCTTTCTTT.

V usage is TRBV29-1 and J usage is TRBJ2-7, with 9 bases fitting TRBD1. The junction had 11 bases not matched to a gene; V was cut back by 6 bases and J by 2 bases. Germline V gene lookup returns CDR1 SQVTM and CDR2 ANQGSEA. The CDR3 totals 15 residues. This CDR3 reads CSVAGTGNSPYEQYF. Here the CDR3 DNA reads TGCAGCGTAGCCGGGACAGGGAACTCCCCCTACGAGCAGTACTTC.

The CDR3 is CASSLNGGSGNTIYF. CDR3 sequence (DNA): TGTGCCAGCAGTTTAAACGGTGGCTCTGGAAACACCATATATTTT. This sequence joins TRBV27 and TRBJ1-3; no definite D call. CDR3 length: 15 residues. V was clipped by 2 bases and J by 0 bases, with 8 bases between them. Germline assignment: CDR1 MNHEY and CDR2 SMNVEV (reference sequence).

This sequence joins TRBV28 and TRBJ2-1, with a tentative D call TRBD1 (6 bases). Between the trimmed V and J ends, which lost 6 bases and 10 bases, there was a span of 19 bases. This CDR3 contains 14 residues. CDR1 and CDR2 (germline): MDHEN, SYDVKM. The CDR3 sequence is CASSLTQGFREQFF. The CDR3 nucleotides read TGTGCCAGCAGCCTCACACAGGGCTTTAGAGAGCAGTTCTTC.

The CDR3 reads CASSSLWAGNQPQHF. The CDR3 DNA reads TGTGCCAGCAGCTCCTTGTGGGCAGGGAATCAGCCCCAGCATTTT. The chain recombines TRBV28 with TRBJ1-5; maybe TRBD1 (5 bases). The CDR3 is 15 amino acids. Germline lookup yields CDR1 MDHEN and CDR2 SYDVKM. V was shortened by 6 bases and J by 4 bases, with 16 bases between the two germline ends.

The chain carries TRBV4-1 and TRBJ2-7; 7 bases match TRBD2. The CDR3 has 15 amino acids. The germline V gene encodes CDR1 MGHRA and CDR2 YSYEKL. V lost 1 base, J lost 3 bases, and 6 bases stayed unmatched. For the CDR3, the DNA is TGCGCCAGCAGCCAAGGAGCGGGGACCGTCTACGAGCAGTACTTC. Residues: CASSQGAGTVYEQYF.

J is TRBJ1-5 and V is TRBV6-6; D is undetermined. The CDR3 consists of 13 residues. Germline CDR1 reads MNHNY; CDR2 reads SVGAGI (reference sequence). Trimming took off 7 bases at V and 0 bases at J, with 7 bases between the two ends. CDR3 sequence: CASTQLSNQPQHF. CDR3 nucleotide sequence: TGTGCCAGCACACAGCTTAGCAATCAGCCCCAGCATTTT.

The CDR3 sequence is CASSYVSPRYNSPLHF. The DNA of the CDR3 is TGTGCCAGCAGTTACGTATCGCCACGGTATAATTCACCCCTCCACTTT. The chain joins TRBV6-5 to TRBJ1-6; D not certain. The CDR3 has 16 residues. V was cut by 2 bases and J by 4 bases, with 12 bases left in between. Germline V gene lookup returns CDR1 MNHEY and CDR2 SVGAGI.

The chain has TRBV6-5 and TRBJ1-2; D possibly corresponds to TRBD1 (5 bases). Trimming shortened V by 2 bases and J by 0 bases, and 13 bases separated the two germline ends. The CDR3 has 16 residues. In germline, CDR1 is MNHEY, CDR2 SVGAGI. CDR3 protein: CASSYGAETANYGYTF. In DNA, the CDR3 is TGTGCCAGCAGTTACGGGGCGGAGACAGCTAACTATGGCTACACCTTC.

The chain has TRBV10-3 and TRBJ1-2, with TRBD1 identical over 8 bases. The germline V gene has CDR1 ENHRY and CDR2 SYGVKD. V lost 7 bases and J lost 8; bases outside the gene matches: 18. This CDR3 region has 16 residues. Written as DNA, the CDR3 is TGTGCCATCAATCGGACCCCAGGACAGGGCCGCAGGGGCTACACCTTC. This codes for CAINRTPGQGRRGYTF.

V and J are TRBV2 and TRBJ2-5, with a possible D match to TRBD1 (5 bases). CDR3 length: 13 amino acids. Looked up from germline, CDR1 is SNHLY and CDR2 is FYNNEI. Trimming stripped 2 bases from V and 5 bases from J, with 9 bases between. CDR3 region: CASSEIRGETQYF. DNA of the CDR3: TGTGCCAGCAGTGAAATAAGGGGCGAGACCCAGTACTTC.

This clone was seen a single time. The chain joins TRBV11-2 to TRBJ2-1; 12 bases are shared with TRBD2. The length of the CDR3 is 16 residues. Germline V gene data show CDR1 as SGHAT and CDR2 as FQNNGV. The junction had 6 bases not matched to a gene; V was cut back by 3 bases and J by 6 bases. The CDR3 spells CASSLAGLAGFNEQFF. The DNA for the CDR3 is TGTGCCAGCAGCTTGGCGGGACTAGCGGGCTTCAATGAGCAGTTCTTC.

V gene TRBV5-6 combines with J gene TRBJ2-7; D uncertain. Germline V gene lookup returns CDR1 SGHDT and CDR2 YYEEEE. The length of the CDR3 is 16 residues. V was trimmed by 0 bases and J by 9 bases, leaving 22 bases between them. The CDR3 reads CASSLGGGEPPIGQYF. CDR3 DNA sequence: TGTGCCAGCAGCTTGGGTGGCGGAGAACCCCCCATTGGGCAGTACTTC.

This clone came up a few times. V usage is TRBV19 and J usage is TRBJ2-3; D call uncertain. V lost 4 bases and J lost 2, with 13 bases in between. Germline V gene lookup returns CDR1 LNHDA and CDR2 SQIVND (reference sequence). CDR3 length equals 15 residues. The CDR3 bases are TGTGCCAGTAGTAGCGTTGAGCAGGACACAGATACGCAGTATTTT. Translation: CASSSVEQDTDTQYF.

The V call is TRBV7-9, the J call TRBJ1-2, with 7 bases aligning to TRBD1. The germline V gene encodes CDR1 SEHNR and CDR2 FQNEAQ (reference sequence). The CDR3 length is 15 residues. V lost 4 bases, J lost 3 bases, and 8 bases stayed unmatched. CDR3: CASSSRDSGDYGYTF. CDR3 DNA: TGTGCCAGCAGCTCCCGGGACAGTGGTGACTATGGCTACACCTTC. Supplemented by reference TRBV7-9 and TRBJ1-2, the full variable domain reads DTGVSQNPRHKITKRGQNVTFRCDPISEHNRLYWYRQTLGQGPEFLTYFQNEAQLEKSRLLSDRFSAERPKGSFSTLEIQRTEQGDSAMYLCASSSRDSGDYGYTFGSGTRLTVV.

The chain joins TRBV4-1 to TRBJ1-1, with D perhaps matching TRBD1 (5 bases). Trimming removed 3 bases from V and 10 bases from J, with 15 bases in between. The CDR3 extends over 13 amino acids. The germline gives CDR1 MGHRA, CDR2 YSYEKL. This CDR3 reads CASSQEQGRTAFF. The CDR3 DNA sequence: TGCGCCAGCAGCCAGGAGCAGGGAAGAACAGCTTTCTTT.

The chain combines TRBV5-1 with TRBJ2-1; the D gene is possibly TRBD1 (6 bases). V lost 4 bases and J lost 1, with 18 bases in between. CDR1 is SGHRS and CDR2 is YFSETQ in the germline V gene. CDR3 length: 17 residues. The CDR3 DNA sequence: TGCGCCAGCAGCCCCCGGGAACAGGGAAGGTCCTACAATGAGCAGTTCTTC. Translated, it gives CASSPREQGRSYNEQFF. The full variable domain, rest sourced from reference TRBV5-1 and TRBJ2-1, is KAGVTQTPRYLIKTRGQQVTLSCSPISGHRSVSWYQQTPGQGLQFLFEYFSETQRNKGNFPGRFSGRQFSNSRSEMNVSTLELGDSALYLCASSPREQGRSYNEQFFGPGTRLTVL.

J is TRBJ2-7 and V is TRBV29-1; D gene ambiguous. This CDR3 spans 13 amino acids. Germline V gene lookup returns CDR1 SQVTM and CDR2 ANQGSEA. Trimming shortened V by 5 bases and J by 4 bases, and 15 bases separated the two germline ends. CDR3 sequence (DNA): TGCAGCGTTACGGAGCTAGATAAATACGAGCAGTACTTC. This gives the protein CSVTELDKYEQYF.

The chain carries TRBV27 and TRBJ1-5; D uncertain. The CDR3 has 13 residues. Germline V gives CDR1 MNHEY, CDR2 SMNVEV (reference sequence). V lost 3 bases and J 3 bases, leaving 6 bases between the germline ends. CDR3 in amino acids: CASSLGANQPQHF. The CDR3 nucleotides read TGTGCCAGCAGTTTGGGAGCCAATCAGCCCCAGCATTTT.